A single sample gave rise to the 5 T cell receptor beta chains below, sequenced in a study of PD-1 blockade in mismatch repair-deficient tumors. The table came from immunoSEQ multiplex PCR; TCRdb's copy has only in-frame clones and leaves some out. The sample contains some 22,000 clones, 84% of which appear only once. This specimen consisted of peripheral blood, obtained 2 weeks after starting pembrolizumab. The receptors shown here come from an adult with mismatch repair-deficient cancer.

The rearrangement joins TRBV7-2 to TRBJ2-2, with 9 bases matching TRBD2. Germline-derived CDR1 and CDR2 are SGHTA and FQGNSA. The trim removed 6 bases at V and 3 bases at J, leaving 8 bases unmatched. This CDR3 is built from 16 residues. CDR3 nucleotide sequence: TGTGCCAGCAGTATGTCTAGCGGGATATACACCGGGGAGCTGTTTTTT. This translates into CASSMSSGIYTGELFF.

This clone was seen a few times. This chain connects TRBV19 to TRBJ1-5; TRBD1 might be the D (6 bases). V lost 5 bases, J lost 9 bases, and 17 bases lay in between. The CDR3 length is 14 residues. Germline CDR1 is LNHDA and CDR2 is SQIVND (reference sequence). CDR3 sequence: CASSLTGPQGPQHF. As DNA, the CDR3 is TGTGCCAGTAGTCTGACAGGTCCCCAGGGGCCCCAGCATTTT.

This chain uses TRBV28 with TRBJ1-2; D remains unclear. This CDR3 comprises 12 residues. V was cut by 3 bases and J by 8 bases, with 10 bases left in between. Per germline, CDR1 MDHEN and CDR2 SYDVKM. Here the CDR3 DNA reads TGTGCCAGCAGTTTGAGGGTAGGAGGCTACACCTTC. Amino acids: CASSLRVGGYTF.

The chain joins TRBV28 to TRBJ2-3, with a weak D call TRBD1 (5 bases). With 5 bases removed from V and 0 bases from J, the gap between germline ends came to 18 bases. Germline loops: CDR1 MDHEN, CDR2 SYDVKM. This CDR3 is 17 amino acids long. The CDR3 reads CASSKLGAYSSTDTQYF. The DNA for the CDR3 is TGTGCCAGCAGTAAGCTAGGGGCATACTCTAGCACAGATACGCAGTATTTT. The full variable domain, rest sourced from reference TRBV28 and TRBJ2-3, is DVKVTQSSRYLVKRTGEKVFLECVQDMDHENMFWYRQDPGLGLRLIYFSYDVKMKEKGDIPEGYSVSREKKERFSLILESASTNQTSMYLCASSKLGAYSSTDTQYFGPGTRLTVL.

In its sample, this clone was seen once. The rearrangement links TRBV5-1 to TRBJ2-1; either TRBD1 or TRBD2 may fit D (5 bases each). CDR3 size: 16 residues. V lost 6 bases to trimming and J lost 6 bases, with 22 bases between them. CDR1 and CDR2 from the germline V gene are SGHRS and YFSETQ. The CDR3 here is CASNIDRGLTPNEQFF. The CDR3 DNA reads TGCGCCAGCAATATTGACAGAGGACTCACCCCCAATGAGCAGTTCTTC.